The TCR beta chain described here comes from a study of monozygotic twins with inflammatory bowel disease. Sampling involved one blood draw (under 2.7 ml) for every donor. TCRdb reanalyzed the 5' RACE reads, giving one entry per CDR3 protein sequence and no DNA. The table gives 120,000 to 150,000 distinct CDR3 sequences; the top ten clones make up about 2.6% of it. Concerning this clonotype: Its target is unknown.

Study conclusions and caveats: Similarity of repertoires did not differ between concordant and discordant twins, possibly from limited power. Distinct T cell subtypes could not be told apart. Any single strong signal or clonotype tied to IBD lacked support.

The CDR3 runs 15 residues. In germline, CDR1 is SEHNR, CDR2 FQNEAQ (reference sequence). The TCR sequence derives from a human donor with ulcerative colitis or Crohn's disease, or a healthy co-twin of an affected twin (not recorded which). The specimen was blood. V gene TRBV7-9 combines with J gene TRBJ2-7; the D call from TCRdb, TRBD1, cannot be confirmed without DNA. This CDR3 reads CASSLRGTEVYEQYF.